Following are 25 T cell receptor beta chains from one sample sequenced in a study of shared clonotypes between healthy human individuals. Some clones are missing from TCRdb's copy, which holds only in-frame ones; the method was immunoSEQ multiplex PCR. The sample lists approximately 1,500,000 clones, around 98% occurring once. Sample: naive CD4+ T cells sorted from blood. As to subset: CD45RA+ positively selected. The receptor source for this set is a man aged 30-40 years in good health.

The chain couples TRBV28 to TRBJ1-4; D is possibly TRBD1 (6 bases). The CDR3 loop spans 15 amino acids. Trimming pared 7 bases from V and 10 bases from J, leaving 22 bases between. Germline CDR1 is MDHEN and CDR2 is SYDVKM. The CDR3, as DNA: TGTGCCAGCAACCCCCGAGACAGGCAAAGGGGAAAACTGTTTTTT. As protein: CASNPRDRQRGKLFF.

This clone was counted once. The CDR3 DNA reads TGTGCCAGCAGCTTGCTCCAGGGACAGGGAGGAAACGAGCAGTACTTC. This sequence encodes CASSLLQGQGGNEQYF. This chain connects TRBV5-8 to TRBJ2-7, with 9 nucleotides matching TRBD1. Germline CDR1 and CDR2: SGHTS and YDEGEE. CDR3 length: 16 residues. Losses at the gene ends were 1 base for V and 5 bases for J; bases not matched to a gene: 10. The full variable domain, its missing parts supplied by reference TRBV5-8 and TRBJ2-7, is EAGVTQSPTHLIKTRGQQATLRCSPISGHTSVYWYQQALGLGLQFLLWYDEGEERNRGNFPPRFSGRQFPNYSSELNVNALELEDSALYLCASSLLQGQGGNEQYFGPGTRLTVT.

This chain uses TRBV5-1 with TRBJ2-7; tentatively, D is TRBD2 (6 bases). Per the germline V gene, CDR1 is SGHRS and CDR2 is YFSETQ. The CDR3 contains 12 residues. V shed 7 bases and J shed 0 bases, with 8 bases lying between them. The chain's CDR3 is CASGTPSYEQYF. The DNA of the CDR3 is TGCGCCAGCGGGACTCCCTCCTACGAGCAGTACTTC.

V gene TRBV5-6 combines with J gene TRBJ2-7, with D maybe TRBD1 (6 bases). V dropped 4 bases and J dropped 6 bases, with 20 bases sitting between them. The germline CDR1 and CDR2 sequences are SGHDT and YYEEEE. The CDR3 loop spans 15 amino acids. The CDR3 region has the DNA TGTGCCAGCAGCAGAAGACCGGGACAAACGGGCGAGCAGTACTTC. Translating gives CASSRRPGQTGEQYF. Complete variable domain (other parts from reference TRBV5-6 and TRBJ2-7): DAGVTQSPTHLIKTRGQQVTLRCSPKSGHDTVSWYQQALGQGPQFIFQYYEEEERQRGNFPDRFSGHQFPNYSSELNVNALLLGDSALYLCASSRRPGQTGEQYFGPGTRLTVT.

CDR3 region: CASSLGLAGAYNEQFF. Here the CDR3 DNA reads TGCGCCAGCAGCTTGGGACTAGCGGGAGCCTACAATGAGCAGTTCTTC. This chain links TRBV5-1 with TRBJ2-1; 12 bases map to TRBD2. The CDR3 runs to 16 residues. Germline values: CDR1 SGHRS, CDR2 YFSETQ. The V gene end was trimmed by 0 bases and the J gene end by 2 bases; junction bases not matched to a gene: 0.

The V gene is TRBV7-6, the J gene TRBJ2-3, with 7 bases aligning to TRBD1. Unmatched junction bases numbered 18, after V lost 1 base and J lost 2 bases. The CDR3 spans 20 residues. Germline V gene data show CDR1 as SGHVS and CDR2 as FNYEAQ. This CDR3 is CASSLETPVETRGLTDTQYF. The CDR3, as DNA: TGTGCCAGCAGCTTAGAAACGCCGGTCGAAACTAGGGGGCTCACAGATACGCAGTATTTT.

The V gene is TRBV10-3, the J gene TRBJ2-1, with D unresolved. The CDR3 length is 15 residues. V lost 0 bases, J lost 7 bases, and 13 bases lay in between. The germline V gene has CDR1 ENHRY and CDR2 SYGVKD. The CDR3 loop is CAISESGALVNEQFF. CDR3 DNA: TGTGCCATCAGTGAGTCCGGCGCTTTGGTTAATGAGCAGTTCTTC.

Only one count was recorded for this clone. This CDR3 is also generated by other DNA sequences in the sample. The chain joins TRBV7-9 to TRBJ2-2; D unresolved. Germline V gene sequence: CDR1 SEHNR, CDR2 FQNEAQ (reference sequence). Between the trimmed V and J ends, which lost 2 bases and 3 bases, there was a span of 1 base. The CDR3 consists of 12 residues. In DNA, the CDR3 is TGTGCCAGCAGCTTATACACCGGGGAGCTGTTTTTT. Its translation is CASSLYTGELFF. Full variable domain (rest looked up from reference TRBV7-9 and TRBJ2-2): DTGVSQNPRHKITKRGQNVTFRCDPISEHNRLYWYRQTLGQGPEFLTYFQNEAQLEKSRLLSDRFSAERPKGSFSTLEIQRTEQGDSAMYLCASSLYTGELFFGEGSRLTVL.

Regarding this clone: This CDR3 is also generated by other DNA sequences in the sample. This sequence joins TRBV19 and TRBJ1-1; no firm D call. The CDR3 covers 11 residues. Germline V gene sequence: CDR1 LNHDA, CDR2 SQIVND (reference sequence). V was pared by 8 bases and J by 0 bases, with 4 bases between. The chain's CDR3 is CASGLNTEAFF. The CDR3 nucleotides are TGTGCCAGTGGTTTGAACACTGAAGCTTTCTTT.

CDR3 in amino acids: CASERDHEQFF. CDR3 DNA sequence: TGTGCCAGCGAGCGGGACCATGAGCAGTTCTTC. The V call is TRBV9, the J call TRBJ2-1, with TRBD2 matching 7 bases. J gave up 8 bases and V 7 bases, and 3 bases lay outside the gene matches. The CDR3 runs 11 residues. Germline V CDR1 and CDR2: SGDLS, YYNGEE.

Points on this clone: The junction departs from germline at one end; a sequencing error may be responsible. The identical CDR3 is also encoded by other nucleotide sequences in the sample. The DNA for the CDR3 is TGTGCCAGCAGTTTAGGGGGGTCTGGGGCCAACGTCCTGACTTTC. Residues: CASSLGGSGANVLTF. The V and J genes are TRBV11-3 and TRBJ2-6, with D perhaps TRBD1 or TRBD2 (6 bases each). CDR1 and CDR2 from the germline V gene are SGHNT and YENEEA. The CDR3 is 15 residues long.

The rearrangement joins TRBV2 to TRBJ2-7; D tentatively fits TRBD1 or TRBD2 (5 bases each). The CDR3 consists of 12 residues. The germline CDR1 and CDR2 sequences are SNHLY and FYNNEI. V lost 10 bases to trimming and J lost 5 bases, with 15 bases between them. The CDR3 DNA reads as TGTGCCACCCAGGACGGGACGAACGAGCAGTACTTC. This codes for CATQDGTNEQYF.

The chain's CDR3 is CASSRLPKIATNEKLFF. Here the CDR3 DNA reads TGTGCCAGCAGTCGCCTCCCGAAAATTGCAACTAATGAAAAACTGTTTTTT. This rearrangement joins TRBV28 to TRBJ1-4; D is unresolved. The CDR3 is made up of 17 amino acids. Germline CDR1 and CDR2: MDHEN and SYDVKM. V gave up 5 bases and J gave up 0 bases, with 16 bases separating them.

The gene calls are TRBV7-9 and TRBJ2-1, with 9 bases that match TRBD1. The J segment lost 9 bases and the V segment lost 5 bases, leaving 11 bases of the junction unmatched. The length of the CDR3 is 15 residues. Per germline, CDR1 SEHNR and CDR2 FQNEAQ (reference sequence). The CDR3 DNA reads as TGTGCCAGCAGCCTTGGGACAGGGTCGGGTGGTGAGCAGTTCTTC. Protein product: CASSLGTGSGGEQFF.

The V call is TRBV28, the J call TRBJ2-2, with 10 nucleotides matching TRBD2. The germline V gene encodes CDR1 MDHEN and CDR2 SYDVKM. The CDR3 is 17 residues long. After removal of 2 bases from V and 6 bases from J, the junction contained 9 bases not matched to a gene. This CDR3 reads CASSLSWTSGVSGELFF. The CDR3 coding sequence is TGTGCCAGCAGTTTAAGTTGGACTAGCGGAGTATCCGGGGAGCTGTTTTTT.

The chain employs TRBV9 and TRBJ2-2, with 7 bases fitting TRBD2. CDR1 is SGDLS, CDR2 YYNGEE, per germline. The CDR3 is made up of 16 amino acids. J was trimmed by 6 bases and V by 4 bases; bases with no gene match: 12. CDR3 nucleotide sequence: TGTGCCAGCAGCACCCGTCTGGCGGGAGATTCCGGGGAGCTGTTTTTT. It encodes CASSTRLAGDSGELFF.

The chain combines TRBV5-5 with TRBJ2-7; tentatively, D is TRBD1 or TRBD2 (5 bases each). The CDR3 is made up of 14 amino acids. The ends were cut back, 4 bases at V and 4 bases at J, with 15 bases in the middle. Per the germline V gene, CDR1 is SGHKS and CDR2 is YYEKEE (reference sequence). In nucleotides, the CDR3 is TGTGCCAGCAGCAAGGCAGGGACCTCTTACGAGCAGTACTTC. As protein: CASSKAGTSYEQYF.

DNA of the CDR3: TGTGCCAGCAGCTTGGCGGGAGGGCCGGATACGCAGTATTTT. This encodes CASSLAGGPDTQYF. This sequence joins TRBV5-4 and TRBJ2-3; 8 positions agree with TRBD2. Germline CDR1 reads SGHNT; CDR2 reads YYREEE (reference sequence). After removal of 0 bases from V and 6 bases from J, the junction contained 3 bases not matched to a gene. The CDR3 consists of 14 residues.

This sequence joins TRBV6-1 and TRBJ1-1; the match to TRBD1 covers 8 bases. Germline loops: CDR1 MNHNS, CDR2 SASEGT. CDR3 length: 14 residues. V shed 2 bases and J 3 bases; nucleotides not matched to a gene: 2. The CDR3 DNA follows: TGTGCCAGCAGTGAAAACAGGGGGTACACTGAAGCTTTCTTT. The encoded protein is CASSENRGYTEAFF.

The chain recombines TRBV30 with TRBJ1-2, with 8 bases that match TRBD1. The CDR3 covers 13 residues. After removal of 2 bases from V and 6 bases from J, the junction contained 5 bases not matched to a gene. Germline lookup yields CDR1 GTSNPN and CDR2 SVGIG (reference sequence). As DNA, the CDR3 is TGTGCCTGGAGTCCCAGGGGGCTGAATGGCTACACCTTC. This translates into CAWSPRGLNGYTF.

The V gene is TRBV27, the J gene TRBJ1-5, with TRBD1 as a possible D gene (6 bases). Germline V gene data show CDR1 as MNHEY and CDR2 as SMNVEV (reference sequence). The CDR3 length is 15 residues. V was pared by 5 bases and J by 2 bases, with 13 bases between. The CDR3 sequence: CASSGIRGGNQPQHF. CDR3 sequence (DNA): TGTGCCAGCAGTGGAATCAGGGGTGGCAATCAGCCCCAGCATTTT.

The chain joins TRBV9 to TRBJ1-2; 7 positions agree with TRBD1. Germline loops: CDR1 SGDLS, CDR2 YYNGEE. Unmatched junction bases numbered 5, after V lost 3 bases and J lost 0 bases. The CDR3 extends over 15 amino acids. CDR3 residues: CASSGTGGPNYGYTF. The CDR3 DNA sequence: TGTGCCAGCAGCGGGACAGGCGGCCCTAACTATGGCTACACCTTC.

Regarding this clone: The germline gene is not matched at one end of the junction; a read error may be the cause. V is TRBV18 and J is TRBJ1-2; tentative D call: TRBD1 (6 bases). Per the germline V gene, CDR1 is KGHSH and CDR2 is LQKENI. The CDR3 length is 15 residues. The CDR3 nucleotides are TGTGCCAGCTCACCGCGCGGACAGCTGGATCCATTATTCTCCTTC. This sequence encodes CASSPRGQLDPLFSF.

The table lists this clone with a count of one. The chain employs TRBV5-6 and TRBJ2-1; D possibly uses TRBD1 or TRBD2 (6 bases each). V lost 4 bases, J lost 1 base, and 21 bases lay in between. CDR3 length: 18 amino acids. CDR1 and CDR2 from the germline V gene are SGHDT and YYEEEE. The CDR3 is CASSLRRGRLASYNEQFF. The CDR3 DNA reads TGTGCCAGCAGCCTCCGACGGGGGCGCCTAGCGTCCTACAATGAGCAGTTCTTC.

This clone showed up just a few times. Other DNA sequences of this sample code for an identical CDR3. The rearrangement uses TRBV5-1 and TRBJ2-3, with a possible D match to TRBD2 (6 bases). Germline assignment: CDR1 SGHRS and CDR2 YFSETQ. CDR3 length equals 14 residues. Deletions cut 3 bases from V and 1 base from J, with 9 bases between. Written as DNA, the CDR3 is TGCGCCAGCAGCTCCGGGACTCGCACAGATACGCAGTATTTT. Translating it yields CASSSGTRTDTQYF.